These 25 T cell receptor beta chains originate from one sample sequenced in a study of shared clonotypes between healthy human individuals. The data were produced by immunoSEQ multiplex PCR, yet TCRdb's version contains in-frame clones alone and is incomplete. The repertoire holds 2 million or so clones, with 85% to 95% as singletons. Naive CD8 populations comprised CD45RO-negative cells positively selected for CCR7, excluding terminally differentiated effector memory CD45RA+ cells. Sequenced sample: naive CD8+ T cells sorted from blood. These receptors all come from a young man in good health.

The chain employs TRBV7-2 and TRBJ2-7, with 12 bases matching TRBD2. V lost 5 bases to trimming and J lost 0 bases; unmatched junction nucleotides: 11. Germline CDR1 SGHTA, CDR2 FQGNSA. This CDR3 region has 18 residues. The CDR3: CASSDSRLAGGPSYEQYF. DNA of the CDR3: TGTGCCAGCAGCGATTCCCGGCTAGCGGGAGGGCCCTCCTACGAGCAGTACTTC.

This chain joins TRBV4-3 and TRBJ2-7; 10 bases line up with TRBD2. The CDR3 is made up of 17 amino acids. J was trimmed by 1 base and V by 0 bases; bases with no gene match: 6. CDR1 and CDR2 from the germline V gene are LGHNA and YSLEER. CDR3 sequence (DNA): TGCGCCAGCAGCCAAGAATTATGGACTAGCGGTTCCTACGAGCAGTACTTC. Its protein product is CASSQELWTSGSYEQYF.

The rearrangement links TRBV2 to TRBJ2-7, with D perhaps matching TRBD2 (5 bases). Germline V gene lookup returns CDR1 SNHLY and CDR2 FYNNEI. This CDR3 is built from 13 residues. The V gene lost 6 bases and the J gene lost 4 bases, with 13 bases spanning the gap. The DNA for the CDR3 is TGTGCCAGCAGCCCACCGGGGAAGTACGAGCAGTACTTC. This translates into CASSPPGKYEQYF.

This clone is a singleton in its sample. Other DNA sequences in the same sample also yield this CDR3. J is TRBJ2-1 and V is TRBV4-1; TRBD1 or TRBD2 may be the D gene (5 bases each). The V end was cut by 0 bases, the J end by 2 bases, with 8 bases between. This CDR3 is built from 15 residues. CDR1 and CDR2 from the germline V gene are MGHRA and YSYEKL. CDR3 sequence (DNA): TGCGCCAGCAGCCAAGAGCCGGGGCCCTACAATGAGCAGTTCTTC. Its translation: CASSQEPGPYNEQFF.

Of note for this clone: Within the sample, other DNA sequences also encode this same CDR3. CDR3 protein: CASSSESTDTQYF. The DNA of the CDR3 is TGTGCCAGCAGCTCGGAGAGCACAGATACGCAGTATTTT. The chain is built from TRBV11-2 and TRBJ2-3; D remains ambiguous. The CDR3 length is 13 residues. Trimming cost V 4 bases and J 0 bases, with 5 bases left between them. CDR1 is SGHAT and CDR2 is FQNNGV in the germline V gene.

CDR3 residues: CASSLASSGSSYEQYF. CDR3 in DNA: TGTGCCAGCAGCTTAGCGTCAAGCGGGAGTTCCTACGAGCAGTACTTC. This chain connects TRBV7-6 to TRBJ2-7; 8 bases align to TRBD2. This CDR3 is 16 amino acids long. CDR1 and CDR2 (germline): SGHVS, FNYEAQ. J lost 1 base, V lost 0 bases, and 5 bases had no gene match.

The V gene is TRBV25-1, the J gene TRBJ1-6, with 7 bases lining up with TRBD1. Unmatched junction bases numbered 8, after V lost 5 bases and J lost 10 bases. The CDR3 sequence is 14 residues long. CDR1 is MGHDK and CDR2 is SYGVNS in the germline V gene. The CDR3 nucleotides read TGTGCCAGCAGTCACACAGGGGCATTGTCACCCCTCCACTTT. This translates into CASSHTGALSPLHF.

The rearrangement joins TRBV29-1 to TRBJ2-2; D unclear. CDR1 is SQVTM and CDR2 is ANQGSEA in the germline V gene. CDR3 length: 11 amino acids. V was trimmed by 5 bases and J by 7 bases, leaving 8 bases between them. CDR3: CSVLGLGELFF. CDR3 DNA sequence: TGCAGCGTTTTAGGCCTCGGGGAGCTGTTTTTT.

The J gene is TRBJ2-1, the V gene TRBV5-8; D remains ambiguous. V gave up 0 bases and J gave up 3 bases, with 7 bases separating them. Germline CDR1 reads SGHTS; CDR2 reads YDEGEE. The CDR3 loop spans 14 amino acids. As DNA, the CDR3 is TGTGCCAGCAGCTTGGGAGGTTTCTACAATGAGCAGTTCTTC. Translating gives CASSLGGFYNEQFF.

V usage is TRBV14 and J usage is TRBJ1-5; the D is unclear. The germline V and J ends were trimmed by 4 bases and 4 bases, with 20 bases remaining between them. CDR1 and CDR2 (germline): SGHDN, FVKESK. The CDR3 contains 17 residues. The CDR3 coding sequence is TGTGCCAGCAGCCCACCCGGCGAGTTTGGAACGAATCAGCCCCAGCATTTT. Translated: CASSPPGEFGTNQPQHF.

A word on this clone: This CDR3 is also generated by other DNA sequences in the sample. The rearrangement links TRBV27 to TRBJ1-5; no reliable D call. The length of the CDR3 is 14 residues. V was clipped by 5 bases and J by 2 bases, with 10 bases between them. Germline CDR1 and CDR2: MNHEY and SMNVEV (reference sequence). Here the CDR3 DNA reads TGTGCCAGCAGTCCCATCGGTGGCAATCAGCCCCAGCATTTT. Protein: CASSPIGGNQPQHF.

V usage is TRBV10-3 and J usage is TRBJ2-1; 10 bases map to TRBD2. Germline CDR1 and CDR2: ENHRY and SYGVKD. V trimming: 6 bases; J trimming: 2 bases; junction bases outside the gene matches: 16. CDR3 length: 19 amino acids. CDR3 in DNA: TGTGCCATCAGGGATACTAGCGGGATATCACGATCCCCCTACAATGAGCAGTTCTTC. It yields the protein CAIRDTSGISRSPYNEQFF.

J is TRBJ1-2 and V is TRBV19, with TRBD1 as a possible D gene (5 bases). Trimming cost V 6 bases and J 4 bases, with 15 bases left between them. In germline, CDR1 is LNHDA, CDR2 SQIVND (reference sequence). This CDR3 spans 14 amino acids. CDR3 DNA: TGTGCCAGTAGGGACGGTCAGGGTTTCTATGGCTACACCTTC. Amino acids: CASRDGQGFYGYTF.

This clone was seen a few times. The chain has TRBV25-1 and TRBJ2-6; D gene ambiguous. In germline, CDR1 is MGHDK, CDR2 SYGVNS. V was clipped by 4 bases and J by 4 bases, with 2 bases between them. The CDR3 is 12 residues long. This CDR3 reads CASSVGANVLTF. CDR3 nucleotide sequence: TGTGCCAGCAGTGTAGGGGCCAACGTCCTGACTTTC.

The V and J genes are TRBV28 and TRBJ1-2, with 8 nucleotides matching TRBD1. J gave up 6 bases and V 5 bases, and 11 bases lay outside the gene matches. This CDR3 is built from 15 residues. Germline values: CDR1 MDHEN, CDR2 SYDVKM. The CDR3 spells CASSPLGQGAHGYTF. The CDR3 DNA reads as TGTGCCAGCAGTCCCCTAGGCCAGGGGGCGCATGGCTACACCTTC.

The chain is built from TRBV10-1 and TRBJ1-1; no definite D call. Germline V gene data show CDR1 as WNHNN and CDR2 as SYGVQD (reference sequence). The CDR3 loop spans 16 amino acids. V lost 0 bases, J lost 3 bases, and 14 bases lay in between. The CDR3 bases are TGCGCCAGCAGTGAGTCGCTGGAATTGTACGACACTGAAGCTTTCTTT. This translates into CASSESLELYDTEAFF.

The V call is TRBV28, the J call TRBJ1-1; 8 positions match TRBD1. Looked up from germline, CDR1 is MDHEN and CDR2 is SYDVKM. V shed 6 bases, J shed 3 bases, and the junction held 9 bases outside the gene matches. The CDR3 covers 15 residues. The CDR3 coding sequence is TGTGCCAGCAGCCCCAGGGGGCTTGGGGACACTGAAGCTTTCTTT. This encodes CASSPRGLGDTEAFF.

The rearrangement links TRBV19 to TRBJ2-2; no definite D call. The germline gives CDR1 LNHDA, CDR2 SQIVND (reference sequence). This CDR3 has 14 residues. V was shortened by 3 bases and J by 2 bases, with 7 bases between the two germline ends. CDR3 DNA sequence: TGTGCCAGTAGTATTTGGGCAAACACCGGGGAGCTGTTTTTT. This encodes CASSIWANTGELFF.

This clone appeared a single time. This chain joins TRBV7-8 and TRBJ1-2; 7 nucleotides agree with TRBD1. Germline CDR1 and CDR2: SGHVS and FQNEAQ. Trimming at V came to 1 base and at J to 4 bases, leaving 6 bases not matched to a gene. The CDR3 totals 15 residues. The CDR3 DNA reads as TGTGCCAGCAGCTTAGACGGACAGGCCCTCTATGGCTACACCTTC. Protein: CASSLDGQALYGYTF.

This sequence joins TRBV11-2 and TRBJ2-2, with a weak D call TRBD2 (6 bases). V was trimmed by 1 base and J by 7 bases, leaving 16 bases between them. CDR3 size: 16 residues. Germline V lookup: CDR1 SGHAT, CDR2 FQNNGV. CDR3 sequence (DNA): TGTGCCAGCAGCTTAGGAGACTTCTACGGGGGCGGGGAGCTGTTTTTT. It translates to CASSLGDFYGGGELFF.

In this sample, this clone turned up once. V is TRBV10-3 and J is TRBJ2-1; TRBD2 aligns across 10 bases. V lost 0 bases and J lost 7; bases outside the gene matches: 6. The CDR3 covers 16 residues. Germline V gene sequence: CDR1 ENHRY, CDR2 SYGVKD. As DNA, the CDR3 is TGTGCCATCAGTGAGTCGCTAGCGGGAGAATTGAATGAGCAGTTCTTC. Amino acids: CAISESLAGELNEQFF.

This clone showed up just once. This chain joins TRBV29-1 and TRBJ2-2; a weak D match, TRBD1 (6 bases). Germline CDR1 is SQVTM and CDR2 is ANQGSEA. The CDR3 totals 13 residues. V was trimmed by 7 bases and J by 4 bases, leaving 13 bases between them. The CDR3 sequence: CSGTGSSTGELFF. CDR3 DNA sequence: TGCAGCGGAACAGGGAGCAGCACCGGGGAGCTGTTTTTT.

The CDR3 DNA is TGTGCCATAGACAGGAGGAACACTGAAGCTTTCTTT. This encodes CAIDRRNTEAFF. V usage is TRBV7-9 and J usage is TRBJ1-1; the D gene is possibly TRBD1 (6 bases). Looked up from germline, CDR1 is SEHNR and CDR2 is FQNEAQ (reference sequence). Trimming shortened V by 10 bases and J by 1 base, and 10 bases separated the two germline ends. The CDR3 is 12 amino acids. The entire variable domain, with the rest obtained from reference TRBV7-9 and TRBJ1-1, is as follows: DTGVSQNPRHKITKRGQNVTFRCDPISEHNRLYWYRQTLGQGPEFLTYFQNEAQLEKSRLLSDRFSAERPKGSFSTLEIQRTEQGDSAMYLCAIDRRNTEAFFGQGTRLTVV.

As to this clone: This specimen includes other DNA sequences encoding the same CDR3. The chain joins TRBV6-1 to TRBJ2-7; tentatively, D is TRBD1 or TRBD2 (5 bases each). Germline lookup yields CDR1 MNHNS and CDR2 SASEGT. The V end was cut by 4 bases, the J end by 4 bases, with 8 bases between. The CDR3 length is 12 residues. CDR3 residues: CASSVRGYEQYF. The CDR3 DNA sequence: TGTGCCAGCAGTGTGAGGGGATACGAGCAGTACTTC.

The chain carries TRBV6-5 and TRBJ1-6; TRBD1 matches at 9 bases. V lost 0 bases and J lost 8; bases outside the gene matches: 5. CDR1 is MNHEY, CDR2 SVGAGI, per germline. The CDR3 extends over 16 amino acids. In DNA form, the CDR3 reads TGTGCCAGCAGTTACTCCACAGGGGGCACGTATTCACCCCTCCACTTT. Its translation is CASSYSTGGTYSPLHF.